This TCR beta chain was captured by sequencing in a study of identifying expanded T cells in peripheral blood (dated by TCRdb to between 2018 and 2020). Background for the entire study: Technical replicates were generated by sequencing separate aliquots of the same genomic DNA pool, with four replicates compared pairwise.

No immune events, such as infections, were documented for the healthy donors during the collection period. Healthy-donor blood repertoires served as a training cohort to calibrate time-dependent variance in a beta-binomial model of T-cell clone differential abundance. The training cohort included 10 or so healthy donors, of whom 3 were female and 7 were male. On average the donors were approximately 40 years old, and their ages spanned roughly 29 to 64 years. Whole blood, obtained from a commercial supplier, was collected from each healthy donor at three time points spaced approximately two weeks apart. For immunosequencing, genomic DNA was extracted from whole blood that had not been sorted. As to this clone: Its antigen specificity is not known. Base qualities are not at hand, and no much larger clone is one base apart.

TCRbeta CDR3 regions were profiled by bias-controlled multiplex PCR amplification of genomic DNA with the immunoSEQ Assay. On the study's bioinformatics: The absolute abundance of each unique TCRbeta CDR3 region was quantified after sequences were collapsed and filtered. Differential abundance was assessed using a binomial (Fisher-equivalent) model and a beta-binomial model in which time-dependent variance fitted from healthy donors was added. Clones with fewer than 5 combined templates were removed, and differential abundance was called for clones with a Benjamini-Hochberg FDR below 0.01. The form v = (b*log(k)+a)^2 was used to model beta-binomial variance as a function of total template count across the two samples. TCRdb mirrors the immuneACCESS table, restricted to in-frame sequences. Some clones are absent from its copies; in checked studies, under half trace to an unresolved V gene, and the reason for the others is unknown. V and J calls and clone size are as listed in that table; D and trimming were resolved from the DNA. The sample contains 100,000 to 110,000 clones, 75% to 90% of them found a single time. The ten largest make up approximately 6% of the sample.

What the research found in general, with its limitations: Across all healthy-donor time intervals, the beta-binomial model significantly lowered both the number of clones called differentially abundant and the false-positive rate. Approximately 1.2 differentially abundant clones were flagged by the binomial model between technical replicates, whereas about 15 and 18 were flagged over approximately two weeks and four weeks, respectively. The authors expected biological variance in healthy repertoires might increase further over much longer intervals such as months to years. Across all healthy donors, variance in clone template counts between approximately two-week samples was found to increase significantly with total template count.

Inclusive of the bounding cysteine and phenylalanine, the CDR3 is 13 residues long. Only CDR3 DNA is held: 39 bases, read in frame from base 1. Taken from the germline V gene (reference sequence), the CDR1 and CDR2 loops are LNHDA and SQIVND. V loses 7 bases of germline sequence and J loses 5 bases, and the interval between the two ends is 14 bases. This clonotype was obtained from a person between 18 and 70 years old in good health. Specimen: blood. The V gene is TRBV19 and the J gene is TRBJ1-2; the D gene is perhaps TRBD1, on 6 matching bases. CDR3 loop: CASNPLDSYGYTF. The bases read TGTGCCAGTAACCCCCTGGACAGTTATGGCTACACCTTC.